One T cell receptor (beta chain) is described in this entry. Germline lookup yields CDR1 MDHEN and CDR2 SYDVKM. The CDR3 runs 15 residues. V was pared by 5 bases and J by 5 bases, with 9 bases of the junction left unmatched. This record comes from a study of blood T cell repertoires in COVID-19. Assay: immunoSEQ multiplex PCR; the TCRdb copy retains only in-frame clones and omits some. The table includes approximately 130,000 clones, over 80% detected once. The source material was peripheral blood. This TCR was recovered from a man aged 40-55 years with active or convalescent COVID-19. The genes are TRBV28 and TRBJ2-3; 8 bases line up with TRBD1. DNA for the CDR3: TGTGCCAGCAGTCTAGGGACAGGACGTGGAGATACGCAGTATTTT. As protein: CASSLGTGRGDTQYF. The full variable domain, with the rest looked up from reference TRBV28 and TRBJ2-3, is DVKVTQSSRYLVKRTGEKVFLECVQDMDHENMFWYRQDPGLGLRLIYFSYDVKMKEKGDIPEGYSVSREKKERFSLILESASTNQTSMYLCASSLGTGRGDTQYFGPGTRLTVL.